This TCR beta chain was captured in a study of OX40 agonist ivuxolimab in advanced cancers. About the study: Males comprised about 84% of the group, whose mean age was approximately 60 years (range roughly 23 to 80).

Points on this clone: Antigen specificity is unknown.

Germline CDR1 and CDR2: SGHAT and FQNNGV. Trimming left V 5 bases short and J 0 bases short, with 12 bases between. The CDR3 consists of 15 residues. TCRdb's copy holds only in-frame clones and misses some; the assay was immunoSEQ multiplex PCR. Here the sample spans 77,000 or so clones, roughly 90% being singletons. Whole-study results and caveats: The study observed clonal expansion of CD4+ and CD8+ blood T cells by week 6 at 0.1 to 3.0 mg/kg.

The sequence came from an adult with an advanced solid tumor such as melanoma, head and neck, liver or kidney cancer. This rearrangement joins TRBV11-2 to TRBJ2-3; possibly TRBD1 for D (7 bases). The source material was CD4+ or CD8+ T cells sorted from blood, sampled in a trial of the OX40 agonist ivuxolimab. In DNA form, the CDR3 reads TGTGCCAGCAGCATCAGGGGGGCCAGCACAGATACGCAGTATTTT. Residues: CASSIRGASTDTQYF.